A single T cell receptor (beta chain) is shown here with its context. This specimen comes from a study of T cells after posttransplantation cyclophosphamide. Repertoires were generated with immunoSEQ multiplex PCR, while TCRdb's copy carries only in-frame clones and drops some. Here the sample spans about 43,000 clones, 80% to 95% being singletons. From germline, CDR1 is MNHEY and CDR2 SMNVEV (reference sequence). V gave up 11 bases and J gave up 3 bases, with 13 bases separating them. The CDR3 extends over 12 amino acids. Busulfan-fludarabine conditioning, marrow transplant, and cyclophosphamide on days +3 and +4 were administered.

The material sequenced was PBMCs, taken around 67 days after allogeneic stem cell transplant with posttransplant cyclophosphamide. The chain has TRBV27 and TRBJ1-1, with D possibly TRBD1 on 5 matching bases. This TCR was recovered from a male patient aged 55-69 years who received an allogeneic stem cell transplant from a related donor and was CMV-positive. Some T cells may be provided by the graft donor. CDR3 sequence reads: CAARAGDTEAFF. The CDR3 DNA is TGTGCCGCGAGAGCGGGGGACACTGAAGCTTTCTTT.